This TCR beta chain comes out of a study of beta chain features in type 1 diabetes. Reverse transcribing all isolated RNA meant expressed TCRB transcripts were sequenced. The assay was immunoSEQ multiplex PCR, and TCRdb's table has in-frame clones only and misses some. The sample includes around 160,000 clones, roughly 63% of them seen just once. Sorting that relied on CD45RO/CCR7/CD25/CD127/CD95/CD27 yielded CD4+ naive, central memory, regulatory and stem cell-like memory cells. Purity exceeded 98% in all sorted populations. This clone was seen only a few times. Its cognate antigen is unknown. The same CDR3 also results from other DNA sequences found in this sample. Study-level points and caveats: Among type 1 diabetes patients, VDJ junctions had fewer insertions and more deletions. Patients' naive, central memory and regulatory TCRB repertoires appeared more alike than those of healthy donors. TCRB CDR3 length was moderately but significantly reduced in all four CD4+ subsets of Type 1 diabetes patients.

This CDR3 region has 11 residues. The germline V gene encodes CDR1 SEHNR and CDR2 FQNEAQ (reference sequence). Trimming stripped 0 bases from V and 5 bases from J, with 2 bases between. This sequence was found in a man aged 25-40 years with type 1 diabetes. Sequencing used naive CD4+ T cells from blood. V is TRBV7-9 and J is TRBJ2-7; no definite D call. In nucleotides, the CDR3 is TGTGCCAGCAGCTTAGCCAACGAGCAGTACTTC. Its translation: CASSLANEQYF.